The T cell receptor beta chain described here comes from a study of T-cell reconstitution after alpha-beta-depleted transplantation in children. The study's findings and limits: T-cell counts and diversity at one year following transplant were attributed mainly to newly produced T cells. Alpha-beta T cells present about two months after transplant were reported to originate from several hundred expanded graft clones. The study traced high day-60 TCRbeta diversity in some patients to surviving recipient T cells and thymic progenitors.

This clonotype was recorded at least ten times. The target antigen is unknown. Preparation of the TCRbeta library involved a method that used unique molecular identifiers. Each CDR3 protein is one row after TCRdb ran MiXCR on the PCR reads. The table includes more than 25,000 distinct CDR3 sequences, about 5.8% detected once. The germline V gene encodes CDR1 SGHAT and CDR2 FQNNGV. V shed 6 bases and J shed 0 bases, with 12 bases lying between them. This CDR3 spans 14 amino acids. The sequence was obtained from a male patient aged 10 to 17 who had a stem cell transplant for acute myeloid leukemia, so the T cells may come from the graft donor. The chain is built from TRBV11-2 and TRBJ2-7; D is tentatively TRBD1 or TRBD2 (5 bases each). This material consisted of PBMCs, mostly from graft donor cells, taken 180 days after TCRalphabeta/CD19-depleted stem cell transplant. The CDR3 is CASRTRGPSYEQYV. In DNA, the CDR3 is TGTGCCAGCAGGACGAGGGGACCCTCCTACGAGCAGTACGTC.